This T cell receptor (beta chain) was identified in a study of blood T cells in healthy people across ages. This CDR3 has 12 amino acids. CDR1 is SEHNR, CDR2 FQNEAQ, per germline (reference sequence). Trimming shortened V by 6 bases and J by 5 bases, and 10 bases separated the two germline ends. With a J-beta primer mix and a sample-barcoded 5' primer, a second PCR ran about 7 to 11 cycles. MiXCR was run by TCRdb on the 5' RACE reads, yielding one entry per CDR3 protein. The sample consists of roughly 1,100,000 distinct CDR3 sequences, roughly a quarter of them appearing once. This sample also belongs to another study, concerning T cells of mothers and their children.

The sequence came from a girl under 10 years old in good health. What was sequenced was blood. The chain has TRBV7-9 and TRBJ2-5; D call uncertain. In nucleotides, the CDR3 is TGTGCCAGCAGGTCAAAGGGCGAGACCCAGTACTTC. This codes for CASRSKGETQYF. Full variable domain (outside the CDR3, taken from reference TRBV7-9 and TRBJ2-5): DTGVSQNPRHKITKRGQNVTFRCDPISEHNRLYWYRQTLGQGPEFLTYFQNEAQLEKSRLLSDRFSAERPKGSFSTLEIQRTEQGDSAMYLCASRSKGETQYFGPGTRLLVL.